This TCR beta chain was recorded in a study of blood T cell repertoires in COVID-19. Study-wide background: Specimens from acute and convalescent COVID-19 originated in the United States, Italy and Spain. In each case, the material was cDNA or gDNA derived from T cells, B-cell-depleted T cells, or PBMCs.

In the original analysis: Amplifying reference gene primers gave estimates of nucleated cell counts. Generated by immunoSEQ multiplex PCR, the TCRdb table keeps only in-frame clones and is missing some. V and J calls and clone size are given by that table; D and trimming were obtained from the DNA. The sample contains some 120,000 clones, around four fifths of which appear only once. V was trimmed by 3 bases and J by 1 base, leaving 9 bases between them. Germline CDR1 and CDR2: SGHAT and FQNNGV. The CDR3 sequence is 14 residues long. The genes are TRBV11-2 and TRBJ1-1, with D possibly matching TRBD1 (5 bases). Source material: peripheral blood. The clonotype comes from a man aged 60 to 75 with acute or convalescent COVID-19. CDR3 residues: CASSLSQGNTEAFF. The CDR3 DNA sequence: TGTGCCAGCAGCTTGTCTCAGGGGAACACTGAAGCTTTCTTT.